Listed below are T cell receptor beta chains from one sample, sequenced in a study of blood T cell repertoires in COVID-19. TCRdb's copy holds only in-frame clones and misses some; the assay was immunoSEQ multiplex PCR. The table shows almost 200,000 clones, with roughly 90% occurring only once. The sample comprised peripheral blood. The receptors were sampled from a woman in her seventies with acute or convalescent COVID-19. Both conserved end residues are part of each CDR3. D genes are given only for firm matches. Not all rows give a size; the values are once, few, many and, for expanded clones, a class.

clone_size: .; v_call: TRBV6-4; j_call: TRBJ2-1; d_call: TRBD2; cdr3_nt: TGTGCGAAAGGCGGGACTAGCGGGATGAGTGAGCAGTTCTTC; cdr3_aa: CAKGGTSGMSEQFF
clone_size: .; v_call: TRBV19; j_call: TRBJ1-3; d_call: TRBD1; cdr3_nt: TGTGCCAGTAGGGACAGGGCAAGATCTGGAAACACCATATATTTT; cdr3_aa: CASRDRARSGNTIYF
clone_size: .; v_call: TRBV18; j_call: TRBJ2-3; d_call: .; cdr3_nt: TGTGCCAGCTCGTTGGAAGGAGAAACGCAGTATTTT; cdr3_aa: CASSLEGETQYF
clone_size: few; v_call: TRBV28; j_call: TRBJ1-5; d_call: TRBD1; cdr3_nt: TGTGCCAGCAGTCCAGTACAGGGGGCAGGAAAACAGCCCCAGCATTTT; cdr3_aa: CASSPVQGAGKQPQHF
clone_size: .; v_call: TRBV15; j_call: TRBJ2-7; d_call: .; cdr3_nt: TGTGCCACCAGCAGAGAACGGGCGGGCCTCTCAAGGGAGCAGTACTTC; cdr3_aa: CATSRERAGLSREQYF
clone_size: once; v_call: TRBV3-1/TRBV3-2; j_call: TRBJ1-1; d_call: TRBD1; cdr3_nt: TGTGCCAGCAGCCAAGTTGGCGGGACAGGGGTCACTGAAGCTTTCTTT; cdr3_aa: CASSQVGGTGVTEAFF
clone_size: .; v_call: TRBV5-1; j_call: TRBJ2-2; d_call: TRBD1; cdr3_nt: TGCGCCGGTAGACAGGGAGCGAACACCGGGGAGCTGTTTTTT; cdr3_aa: CAGRQGANTGELFF
clone_size: few; v_call: TRBV4-1; j_call: TRBJ2-7; d_call: .; cdr3_nt: TGCGCCAGCAGCCAAGTGGGAGACCCCTACGAGCAGTACTTC; cdr3_aa: CASSQVGDPYEQYF
clone_size: .; v_call: TRBV28; j_call: TRBJ2-7; d_call: TRBD2; cdr3_nt: TGTGCCAGCAGCAACGCGGGGGTGCAGTACTTC; cdr3_aa: CASSNAGVQYF
clone_size: .; v_call: TRBV7-2; j_call: TRBJ1-1; d_call: .; cdr3_nt: TGTGCCAGCAGCTTAGTTTTAGGGGTTCAGACTGAAGCTTTCTTT; cdr3_aa: CASSLVLGVQTEAFF
clone_size: .; v_call: TRBV7-6; j_call: TRBJ1-1; d_call: .; cdr3_nt: TGTGCCAGCAGCTTAGCATGGGGGCGGATGAACACTGAAGCTTTCTTT; cdr3_aa: CASSLAWGRMNTEAFF
clone_size: .; v_call: TRBV11-2; j_call: TRBJ2-4; d_call: .; cdr3_nt: TGTGCCAGCAGCTCCGGACTTAAAAACATTCAGTACTTC; cdr3_aa: CASSSGLKNIQYF
clone_size: .; v_call: TRBV3-1/TRBV3-2; j_call: TRBJ1-1; d_call: .; cdr3_nt: TGTGCCAGCAGCAAGACAGGGAACACTGAAGCTTTCTTT; cdr3_aa: CASSKTGNTEAFF
clone_size: .; v_call: TRBV5-1; j_call: TRBJ2-1; d_call: TRBD1; cdr3_nt: TGCGCCAGCAGCGCCTCGGGACAGGACTACAATGAGCAGTTCTTC; cdr3_aa: CASSASGQDYNEQFF